The 18 T cell receptor beta chains below were found in one sample sequenced in a study of blood T cell repertoires in COVID-19. The assay was immunoSEQ multiplex PCR, and TCRdb's table has in-frame clones only and misses some. The sample includes more than 200,000 clones, about 88% of them seen just once. Sequenced material: PBMCs or T cells enriched from blood (not recorded which). The receptors come from a woman in her forties or fifties who had recovered from COVID-19.

V is TRBV19 and J is TRBJ1-5, with a possible D match to TRBD1 (6 bases). V was clipped by 4 bases and J by 5 bases, with 15 bases between them. The CDR3 runs 15 residues. The V gene's germline CDR1 is LNHDA and CDR2 SQIVND (reference sequence). The CDR3 region is CASSTPGAFDQPQHF. Written as DNA, the CDR3 is TGTGCCAGTAGTACCCCAGGGGCCTTCGATCAGCCCCAGCATTTT.

The rearrangement joins TRBV5-6 to TRBJ2-7; 7 bases agree with TRBD1. The junction had 6 bases not matched to a gene; V was cut back by 3 bases and J by 3 bases. This CDR3 has 14 residues. Germline-derived CDR1 and CDR2 are SGHDT and YYEEEE. The CDR3 reads CASSWSGQRYEQYF. DNA of the CDR3: TGTGCCAGCAGCTGGTCGGGACAGCGCTACGAGCAGTACTTC.

The chain recombines TRBV6-2 or TRBV6-3 with TRBJ2-3, with 13 bases that match TRBD2. This CDR3 has 16 amino acids. Germline lookup yields CDR1 MNHEY and CDR2 SVGEGT. The V gene end was trimmed by 5 bases and the J gene end by 3 bases; junction bases not matched to a gene: 5. The CDR3 spells CASSTGTSGITDTQYF. Here the CDR3 DNA reads TGTGCCAGCAGTACCGGGACTAGCGGGATAACAGATACGCAGTATTTT.

Comments on this clone: In the same sample, other DNA sequences code for this CDR3. CDR3 DNA: TGTGCCAGCAGCTTCGGGCAGGGGGCTCACAATGAGCAGTTCTTC. It translates to CASSFGQGAHNEQFF. The chain combines TRBV11-3 with TRBJ2-1; 8 positions match TRBD1. The germline CDR1 and CDR2 sequences are SGHNT and YENEEA. The CDR3 totals 15 residues. J gave up 5 bases and V 3 bases, and 6 bases lay outside the gene matches. Full variable domain (rest looked up from reference TRBV11-3 and TRBJ2-1): EAGVVQSPRYKIIEKKQPVAFWCNPISGHNTLYWYLQNLGQGPELLIRYENEEAVDDSQLPKDRFSAERLKGVDSTLKIQPAELGDSAVYLCASSFGQGAHNEQFFGPGTRLTVL.

The chain joins TRBV2 to TRBJ2-5; TRBD2 aligns across 13 bases. The V segment lost 8 bases and the J segment 1 base; nucleotides outside the gene matches: 1. CDR3 length: 14 residues. CDR1 is SNHLY, CDR2 FYNNEI, per germline. This CDR3 reads CASGTSGTQETQYF. CDR3 sequence (DNA): TGTGCCAGCGGGACTAGCGGGACCCAAGAGACCCAGTACTTC.

The V call is TRBV19, the J call TRBJ1-2; TRBD1 matches at 9 bases. V lost 8 bases and J lost 6; bases outside the gene matches: 4. The V gene's germline CDR1 is LNHDA and CDR2 SQIVND (reference sequence). The CDR3 has 12 residues. The CDR3 nucleotides are TGTGCCAGTGGTGGGACAGGGAATGGCTACACCTTC. Residues: CASGGTGNGYTF.

The chain links TRBV5-1 to TRBJ2-7; 9 bases match TRBD2. The CDR3 is made up of 14 amino acids. The V and J ends lost 3 bases and 6 bases, in that order; junction bases with no gene match: 7. Germline V gene lookup returns CDR1 SGHRS and CDR2 YFSETQ. The CDR3 coding sequence is TGCGCCAGCAGCTCGGACGGTAGCGGGGGCGAGCAGTACTTC. Translation: CASSSDGSGGEQYF.

V is TRBV9 and J is TRBJ2-5; weak D call: TRBD1 (5 bases). The ends were cut back, 0 bases at V and 2 bases at J, with 11 bases in the middle. The CDR3 length is 15 residues. Germline V gene sequence: CDR1 SGDLS, CDR2 YYNGEE. CDR3 in amino acids: CASSVDWAGQETQYF. As DNA, the CDR3 is TGTGCCAGCAGCGTAGATTGGGCAGGGCAAGAGACCCAGTACTTC.

This chain links TRBV11-2 with TRBJ1-5, with D unresolved. Germline loops: CDR1 SGHAT, CDR2 FQNNGV. The CDR3 totals 15 residues. V shed 1 base and J shed 4 bases, with 11 bases lying between them. The DNA of the CDR3 is TGTGCCAGCAGCTTAGGACGTTCGGGGAATCAGCCCCAGCATTTT. This codes for CASSLGRSGNQPQHF.

The chain has TRBV12-5 and TRBJ2-1, with 7 nucleotides matching TRBD1. The CDR3 loop spans 16 amino acids. The germline CDR1 and CDR2 sequences are LGHNT and FRNRAP. Trimming removed 1 base from V and 5 bases from J; junction bases left unmatched: 8. This chain's CDR3 is CASGLAGQLIHNEQFF. The DNA of the CDR3 is TGTGCTAGTGGTTTGGCGGGACAGCTCATACACAATGAGCAGTTCTTC.

The rearrangement uses TRBV19 and TRBJ2-1; a weak D match, TRBD1 (6 bases). This CDR3 is 15 amino acids long. V was trimmed by 0 bases and J by 0 bases, leaving 6 bases between them. CDR1 is LNHDA and CDR2 is SQIVND in the germline V gene (reference sequence). The CDR3 coding sequence is TGTGCCAGTAGTATAGAAGGGGGCTCCTACAATGAGCAGTTCTTC. Translated, it gives CASSIEGGSYNEQFF.

In its sample, this clone was seen once. The gene calls are TRBV3-1 (or the pseudogene TRBV3-2) and TRBJ2-7; 7 nucleotides line up with TRBD2. Germline V CDR1 and CDR2: LGHDT, YNNKEL (reference sequence). V shed 0 bases, J shed 0 bases, and the junction held 8 bases outside the gene matches. This CDR3 region has 17 residues. The CDR3 region has the DNA TGTGCCAGCAGCCAAGAGCGGCTAGCGGCAAGCTCCTACGAGCAGTACTTC. Its protein is CASSQERLAASSYEQYF.

The chain combines TRBV10-3 with TRBJ2-1; 9 bases are shared with TRBD2. J gave up 3 bases and V 5 bases, and 5 bases lay outside the gene matches. CDR1 is ENHRY and CDR2 is SYGVKD in the germline V gene. The CDR3 totals 15 residues. DNA for the CDR3: TGTGCCATCAGTCGGACTAGCGACAACTACAATGAGCAGTTCTTC. This translates into CAISRTSDNYNEQFF.

The chain uses TRBV5-5 and TRBJ1-6, with 9 bases matching TRBD1. This CDR3 has 17 amino acids. Looked up from germline, CDR1 is SGHKS and CDR2 is YYEKEE (reference sequence). The ends lost 2 bases at V and 9 bases at J; junction bases unmatched: 12. CDR3 in amino acids: CASSFEGRTGGSSPLHF. CDR3 nucleotide sequence: TGTGCCAGCAGCTTTGAAGGTCGCACAGGGGGCTCTTCACCCCTCCACTTT.

This clone was seen just once. The chain uses TRBV9 and TRBJ1-1; 7 bases fit TRBD1. CDR1 and CDR2 from the germline V gene are SGDLS and YYNGEE. CDR3 length: 15 residues. Trimming at V came to 2 bases and at J to 8 bases, leaving 12 bases not matched to a gene. The CDR3 DNA follows: TGTGCCAGCAGCGTTACAGGGGAAGAGACACTGGAAGCTTTCTTT. Translated, it gives CASSVTGEETLEAFF.

The V gene is TRBV4-3, the J gene TRBJ2-1, with TRBD1 identical over 7 bases. In germline, CDR1 is LGHNA, CDR2 YSLEER. Germline trimming cut 0 bases from V and 0 bases from J; bases unmatched to any gene: 5. CDR3 length: 17 residues. The CDR3 reads CASSQDLSGGSYNEQFF. The CDR3 region has the DNA TGCGCCAGCAGCCAAGATCTTTCAGGGGGCTCCTACAATGAGCAGTTCTTC.

This chain links TRBV6-5 with TRBJ2-7; D is perhaps TRBD2 (5 bases). The CDR3 loop spans 15 amino acids. Germline CDR1 is MNHEY and CDR2 is SVGAGI. The V end was cut by 4 bases, the J end by 3 bases, with 16 bases between. In DNA, the CDR3 is TGTGCCAGCAGTTCTTCCAGCGGCGGAATCTACGAGCAGTACTTC. It codes for CASSSSSGGIYEQYF.

V gene TRBV2 combines with J gene TRBJ1-1; D ambiguous. Germline CDR1 is SNHLY and CDR2 is FYNNEI. V was clipped by 3 bases and J by 0 bases, with 14 bases between them. The CDR3 is 16 residues long. In DNA, the CDR3 is TGTGCCAGCAGTGATCCAACCGGGAGCATGAACACTGAAGCTTTCTTT. This codes for CASSDPTGSMNTEAFF.